Following are 7 T cell receptor beta chains from one sample sequenced in a study of cytomegalovirus exposure and HLA in healthy donors. With 60 Vbeta and 13 Jbeta primers, the PCR was carried out. The assay was immunoSEQ multiplex PCR, and TCRdb's table has in-frame clones only and misses some. The listing records nearly 200,000 clones. Sequencing was performed on PBMCs. The receptors shown here come from a boy younger than 18 in good health and CMV-seronegative.

The chain recombines TRBV5-1 with TRBJ2-7; 10 positions agree with TRBD1. V lost 1 base to trimming and J lost 3 bases; unmatched junction nucleotides: 4. CDR3 length equals 15 residues. Germline loops: CDR1 SGHRS, CDR2 YFSETQ. Here the CDR3 DNA reads TGCGCCAGCAGCTTGAGTGGGACAGGGGACTACGAGCAGTACTTC. This translates into CASSLSGTGDYEQYF.

CDR3 coding DNA: TGTGCCAGCTCATCCGGACTAGCGGAACAAGAGACCCAGTACTTC. This codes for CASSSGLAEQETQYF. The chain combines TRBV18 with TRBJ2-5; 10 positions match TRBD2. CDR1 and CDR2 from the germline V gene are KGHSH and LQKENI. The CDR3 has 15 amino acids. V lost 5 bases to trimming and J lost 2 bases; unmatched junction nucleotides: 5.

The chain carries TRBV5-4 and TRBJ2-5, with 8 bases identical to TRBD2. The J call could be wrong; TRBJ2-7 is a better fit for the DNA end. Germline V gives CDR1 SGHNT, CDR2 YYREEE (reference sequence). There are 14 residues in the CDR3. The CDR3 DNA reads as TGTGCCAGCTCGGAACGGGGGGGCTCGAACGAGCAGTACTTC. This translates into CASSERGGSNEQYF.

V gene TRBV7-2 combines with J gene TRBJ2-5; D remains unclear. This CDR3 spans 14 amino acids. The germline V gene encodes CDR1 SGHTA and CDR2 FQGNSA. The V gene lost 4 bases and the J gene lost 5 bases, with 14 bases spanning the gap. The chain's CDR3 is CASSSLSAWETQYF. As DNA, the CDR3 is TGTGCCAGCAGCTCCCTCTCAGCGTGGGAGACCCAGTACTTC.

The rearrangement links TRBV2 to TRBJ2-3, with 11 bases aligning to TRBD2. The CDR3 runs 16 residues. V was clipped by 5 bases and J by 6 bases; unmatched bases: 10. Germline V gene data show CDR1 as SNHLY and CDR2 as FYNNEI. The CDR3 DNA reads as TGTGCCAGCAGTCTGGCGATAGCGGGGGGGGAGGATACGCAGTATTTT. Its protein is CASSLAIAGGEDTQYF.

This chain links TRBV30 with TRBJ1-6; tentative D call: TRBD1 (5 bases). The CDR3 covers 16 residues. V shed 2 bases and J shed 0 bases, with 11 bases lying between them. The germline V gene has CDR1 GTSNPN and CDR2 SVGIG (reference sequence). The CDR3 loop is CAWSWGVSSYNSPLHF. The CDR3 nucleotides read TGTGCCTGGAGTTGGGGGGTGAGCTCCTATAATTCACCCCTCCACTTT. Together with reference TRBV30 and TRBJ1-6, the CDR3 gives the full variable domain: SQTIHQWPATLVQPVGSPLSLECTVEGTSNPNLYWYRQAAGRGLQLLFYSVGIGQISSEVPQNLSASRPQDRQFILSSKKLLLSDSGFYLCAWSWGVSSYNSPLHFGNGTRLTVT.

The chain links TRBV13 to TRBJ1-2; a possible D gene is TRBD1 (6 bases). The germline V gene encodes CDR1 PRHDT and CDR2 FYEKMQ (reference sequence). This CDR3 is 13 amino acids long. V lost 7 bases, J lost 4 bases, and 13 bases lay in between. CDR3 coding DNA: TGTGCCAGCACCGAGACAGGACTCTATGGCTACACCTTC. It codes for CASTETGLYGYTF.